This T cell receptor (beta chain) was recorded in a study of cytomegalovirus exposure and HLA in healthy donors (dated by TCRdb to the late 2010s). As for the study more broadly: According to an earlier analysis of 550 to 700 of the donors, about 179 million T cells yielded approximately 120 million unique TCR beta sequences and less than 300 Gb of sequence data. About 300 gigabases of sequencing data and some 85 million unique TCR sequences were included in an early release covering over 600 HLA-typed donors. Among the approximately 420 genotyped donors, 81% belonged to the genetic ancestry cluster associated with self-reported Caucasian donors. The aim of the study was to test whether cataloging public T cell receptors could identify signatures of past pathogen exposure. The T cell repertoires of about 700 subjects were profiled by immunosequencing and related to cytomegalovirus serostatus. A separate validation cohort of some 130 different subjects was used in addition to the roughly 720-subject first cohort. To predict cytomegalovirus infection status, the study brought together high-throughput TCR immunosequencing, statistical association of individual TCRs with disease status, and machine learning. To study patterns of TCR occurrence, a later analysis re-analyzed previously published TCR beta repertoires from 700 or so donors and added high-resolution HLA genotyping. In the later analysis, no new phenotypic data were used to find candidate immune exposures; instead, reliance was placed on TCR beta sequences and their occurrence across donors. An earlier analysis of 587 of the donors applied high-throughput TCR beta sequencing to assess whether each TCR beta V gene segment acted as functional or pseudogenic. Donor age, sex, ethnicity and CMV serostatus were compiled together with the repertoire data. In a later genetic analysis, genome-wide SNP genotypes for about three fifths of the roughly 670 donors were used, and that subset was treated as a discovery cohort. All discovery cohort repertoires had been generated using a single sequencing platform. Class I and class II HLA loci were covered by the typing at four-digit resolution. The number of typed donors differed by locus: about 620-640 for A, B, C, DRB1 and DQB1; roughly 510 for DQA1; 606 for DPA1; and about 450 for DPB1. Roughly 5 DR-DQ haplotypes were treated as single units for association and clustering because of strong linkage in the cohort. On average, around 240,000 unique TCR beta nucleotide sequences were sequenced per donor among a few hundred genotyped donors of the cohort, with about 19% of those sequences being non-productive.

In its sample, this clone was seen a few times. What antigen it recognizes has not been identified. The input lacks base qualities; no much larger clone sits a single base away. The library was generated by the immunoSEQ multiplex PCR assay. For the multiplex PCR, a mixture combining 60 forward primers for TCR Vbeta segments and 13 reverse primers for TCR Jbeta segments was used. The CDR3 region of rearranged TCR beta genes was amplified from genomic DNA by a multiplex PCR assay. On the Illumina HiSeq System, the amplified TCR beta libraries were sequenced as 87-base-pair reads. Processing in the source paper ran as follows. A later analysis tallied roughly 80 million unique TCR beta chains across the 666 repertoires, and around 10 million of those chains were shared by two or more donors. Raw reads were error-corrected and collapsed into unique sequences by a nearest-neighbor algorithm in which closely related sequences were merged to remove PCR and sequencing errors. CDR3 sequences were aligned to IMGT reference sequences to assign V, D and J gene segments. Each retained sequence needed at least a six-nucleotide match to both a V gene segment and a J gene segment. Rearrangements were called productive when the CDR3 lacked stop codons and stayed in frame with V and J; all others were non-productive. CDR3 was defined by IMGT convention, running from the second conserved V-encoded cysteine to the conserved J-encoded phenylalanine. The earlier analysis of about 640 of the donors excluded any sequence lacking an unambiguous match to a single V gene segment. An earlier analysis of just under 600 of the donors called V segments functional above 56.7% productive rearrangements and segregating when the between-donor standard deviation exceeded 5%. A statistical classification framework was built to diagnose cytomegalovirus status from the catalog of TCR beta chain sequences. A later analysis assigned V and J genes by comparing TCR nucleotide sequences with IMGT/GENE-DB human TR gene sequences. A later analysis assigned CDR3 sequences and most-parsimonious VDJ recombination scenarios with the TCRdist pipeline. In a later analysis, each TCR beta chain was defined by its CDR3 amino acid sequence together with its V-gene family, and reads lacking a unique V-gene family were excluded. In a later analysis, fewer than 600 highly shared, low-generation-probability nucleotide sequences were removed to address suspected cross-contamination and a sequencing artifact. A later analysis calculated a clonal expansion index for each public chain from normalized within-repertoire ranks of inferred template counts. In a later analysis, generation probabilities were computed with a VDJ recombination model fitted to out-of-frame rearrangements, and the resulting probabilities were checked against IGoR. In a later analysis, TCR-TCR, TCR-HLA and TCR-CMV co-occurrence was scored with hypergeometric tests, and a repertoire-size bias correction was applied to TCR pairs. To estimate false discovery rates, a later analysis permuted the HLA or CMV assignments 20 times. In a later analysis, co-occurring TCRs were grouped with DBSCAN, and TCRdist sequence similarity was added when clustering was performed within HLA-allele-positive subsets. Repertoires with fewer than 30,000 or more than 120,000 public chains were left out of co-occurrence clustering, as were several repertoires with anomalous nucleotide sharing. Not all clones reach the TCRdb copy of this immuneACCESS table, which keeps in-frame sequences only. Checked studies attribute under half of the gap to unresolved V genes and leave the rest unexplained. V and J calls and clone size are as listed in that table; D and trimming were resolved from the DNA. Counted in this sample were approximately 100,000 clones; almost 80% of them appeared once. The ten largest clones represent 3.5% to 4.5% of the sample.

In total, just over 650 healthy bone marrow donors made up the cohort. All cohort members were sampled while nominally healthy, although unrecorded immune exposures were likely present. The donor tested CMV seropositive and was one of the 289 seropositive cohort members. A peripheral blood sample was collected from each donor, and TCR beta sequencing was performed on peripheral blood mononuclear cells. Genomic DNA was extracted from the blood cell samples with the Qiagen DNeasy Blood Extraction Kit. The research as a whole found: A later analysis found that HLA-associated TCR beta chains were more clonally expanded and had lower generation probabilities than equally common non-associated chains. Linkage disequilibrium might explain the correlated functional status among segregating V segments, but an unknown experimental factor could not be ruled out. Some 16 rarely observed V segments, including chromosome 9 orphons, were excluded from the earlier analysis of a few hundred of the donors because counts were too low. In vitro tests confirmed that a few of the cytomegalovirus-associated TCR beta chains recognize cytomegalovirus antigens. Because some donors lacked HLA typing at each locus, the association tests relied only on the typed subset. V-gene and J-gene trimming of TCR beta chains was associated with a missense DCLRE1C variant in a later genetic analysis, and the association was replicated in an independent cohort. A total of 164 TCR beta chains were listed by the study as associated with cytomegalovirus. Most TCR sequences were observed very rarely across donors, whereas some public TCRs were present in many individuals. Several of the top co-occurrence clusters appeared to be linked to parvovirus B19, influenza, CMV and Epstein-Barr virus, according to a later analysis. Compared with the 666-donor mean, donors in an Asian-associated ancestry cluster had fewer N-insertions in productive TCRs, according to a later genetic analysis. Specific HLA alleles were associated with more than 15,000 TCR beta sequences at a false discovery rate of 0.05 in a later analysis. In an earlier analysis of some 640 of the donors, most TCR beta V segments were observed in productive rearrangements about 90% or about 30% of the time, broadly matching IMGT annotations. In both the original and validation cohorts, the classifier was reported to diagnose cytomegalovirus status with high specificity and sensitivity. Sequencing depth was assumed to be roughly uniform across donors in the presence/absence analyses, though that assumption may not hold. Strong co-occurrence of HLA alleles, especially DR and DQ, made assigning TCR associations to individual alleles difficult. According to a later analysis, most CMV-associated TCR beta chains appeared to be HLA-restricted, and the HLA associations seemed to be driven largely by CMV exposure. Immune exposure information for the cohort was limited to CMV serostatus. It was suggested by the authors that the approach could potentially be generalized to other disease states and immunological phenotypes. A cluster of highly shared sequence variants was judged likely to represent a technical artifact of the sequencing pipeline. This cohort had only TCR beta chains sequenced, and the lack of alpha or paired-chain data limited which features could be detected. A further reported finding was that TCR beta sequences accurately predicted the HLA-A and HLA-B alleles for most subjects in the first cohort. In a later analysis, the rate of TCR association differed among HLA loci, with DRB1 alleles having the most associated TCRs and HLA-C alleles having the fewest.

This TCR derives from a man between 45 and 60 years old in good health and CMV-seropositive. Sequenced sample: PBMCs.

The CDR3 loop reads CASSLLDDRAGYGYTF. The nucleotide sequence reads as follows: TGTGCCAGCAGCTTACTAGACGACAGGGCGGGCTATGGCTACACCTTC. The chain uses TRBV5-6 and TRBJ1-2; 7 junctional bases match TRBD1. From the cysteine up to the phenylalanine, the CDR3 has a length of 16 residues. Only CDR3 DNA remains: 48 bases, in frame from the first base. V trim: 2 bases; J trim: 4 bases; unmatched bases: 11. CDR1 is given as SGHDT and CDR2 as YYEEEE, both from the germline V gene.